This T cell receptor beta chain appears in the sequencing data of a study of T-cell memory formation after mild COVID-19. In TCRdb, the 5' RACE reads were re-called with MiXCR into one record per CDR3 protein. The data show some 310,000 distinct CDR3 sequences, under 25% seen once. CDR1 is KGHSH and CDR2 is LQKENI in the germline V gene. V was trimmed by 5 bases and J by 4 bases, leaving 9 bases between them. The CDR3 is made up of 14 amino acids. This clonotype has more than one count but fewer than ten. The sequenced material came from PBMCs or a T cell subset sorted from them (not recorded which). The receptor was derived from a man aged 18-30 years who had mild COVID-19 (a few samples of this study predate the infection). Cell type and time point are not known. This rearrangement joins TRBV18 to TRBJ1-6, with a possible D match to TRBD1 (6 bases). In DNA, the CDR3 is TGTGCCAGCTCATCAGGGGTGTATAATTCACCCCTCCACTTT. This gives the protein CASSSGVYNSPLHF. The full variable domain, with the rest looked up from reference TRBV18 and TRBJ1-6, is NAGVMQNPRHLVRRRGQEARLRCSPMKGHSHVYWYRQLPEEGLKFMVYLQKENIIDESGMPKERFSAEFPKEGPSILRIQQVVRGDSAAYFCASSSGVYNSPLHFGNGTRLTVT.